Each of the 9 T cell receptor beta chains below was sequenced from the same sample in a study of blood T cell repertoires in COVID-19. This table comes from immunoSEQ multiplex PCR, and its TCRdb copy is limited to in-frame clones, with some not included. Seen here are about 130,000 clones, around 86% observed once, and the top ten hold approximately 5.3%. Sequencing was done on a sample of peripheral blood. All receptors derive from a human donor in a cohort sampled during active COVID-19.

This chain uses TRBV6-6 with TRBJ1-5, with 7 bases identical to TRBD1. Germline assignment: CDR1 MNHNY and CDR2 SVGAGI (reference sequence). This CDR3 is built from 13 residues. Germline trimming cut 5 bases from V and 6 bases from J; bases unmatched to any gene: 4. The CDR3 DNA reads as TGTGCCAGCAGTGATACAGGGGCTCAGCCCCAGCATTTT. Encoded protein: CASSDTGAQPQHF.

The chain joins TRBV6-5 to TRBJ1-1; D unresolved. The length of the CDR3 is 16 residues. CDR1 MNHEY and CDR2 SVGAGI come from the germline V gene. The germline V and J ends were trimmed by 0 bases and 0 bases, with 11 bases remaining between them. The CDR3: CASSYSPGWMNTEAFF. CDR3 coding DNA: TGTGCCAGCAGTTACTCACCGGGGTGGATGAACACTGAAGCTTTCTTT.

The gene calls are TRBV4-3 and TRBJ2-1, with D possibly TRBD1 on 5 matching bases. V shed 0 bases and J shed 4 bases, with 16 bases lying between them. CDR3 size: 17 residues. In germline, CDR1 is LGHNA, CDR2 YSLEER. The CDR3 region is CASSQDFRQGEYNEQFF. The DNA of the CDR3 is TGCGCCAGCAGCCAAGATTTCAGGCAGGGCGAATACAATGAGCAGTTCTTC.

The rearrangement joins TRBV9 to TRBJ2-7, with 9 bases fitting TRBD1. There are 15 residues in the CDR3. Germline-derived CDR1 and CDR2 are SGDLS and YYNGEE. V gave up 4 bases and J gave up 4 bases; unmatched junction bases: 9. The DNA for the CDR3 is TGTGCCAGCAGCCCCTCCCCGGGACAGGGATACGAGCAGTACTTC. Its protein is CASSPSPGQGYEQYF.

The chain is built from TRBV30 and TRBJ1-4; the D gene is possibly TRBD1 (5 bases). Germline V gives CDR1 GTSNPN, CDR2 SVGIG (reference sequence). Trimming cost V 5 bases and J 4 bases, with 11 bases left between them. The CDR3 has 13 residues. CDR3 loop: CAWSTAYNEKLFF. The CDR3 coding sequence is TGTGCCTGGTCGACAGCTTATAATGAAAAACTGTTTTTT.

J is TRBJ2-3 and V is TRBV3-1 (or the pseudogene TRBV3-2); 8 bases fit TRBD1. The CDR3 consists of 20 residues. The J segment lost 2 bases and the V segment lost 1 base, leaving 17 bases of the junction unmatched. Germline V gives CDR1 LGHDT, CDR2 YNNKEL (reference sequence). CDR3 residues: CASSQVATGDKDLNTDTQYF. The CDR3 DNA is TGTGCCAGCAGCCAAGTCGCGACAGGGGATAAAGACCTAAACACAGATACGCAGTATTTT.

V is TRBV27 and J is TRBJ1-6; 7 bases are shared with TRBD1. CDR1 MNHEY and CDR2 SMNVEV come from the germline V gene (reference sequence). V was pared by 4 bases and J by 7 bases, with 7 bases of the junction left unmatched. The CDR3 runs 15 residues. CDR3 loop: CASSYVGQPNSPLHF. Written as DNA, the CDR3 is TGTGCCAGCAGTTATGTGGGACAGCCGAATTCACCCCTCCACTTT.

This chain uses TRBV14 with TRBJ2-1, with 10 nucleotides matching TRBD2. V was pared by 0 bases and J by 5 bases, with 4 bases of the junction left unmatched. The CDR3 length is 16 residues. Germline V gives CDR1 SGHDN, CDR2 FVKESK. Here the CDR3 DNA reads TGTGCCAGCAGCCAAGATTATACTAGCGGGAACAATGAGCAGTTCTTC. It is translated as CASSQDYTSGNNEQFF.

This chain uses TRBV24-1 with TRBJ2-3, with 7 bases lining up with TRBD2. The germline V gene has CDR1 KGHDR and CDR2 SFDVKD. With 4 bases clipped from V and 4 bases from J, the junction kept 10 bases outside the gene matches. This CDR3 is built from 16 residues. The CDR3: CATSDYQTGRPDTQYF. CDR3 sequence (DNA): TGTGCCACCAGTGACTACCAGACCGGGAGGCCAGATACGCAGTATTTT.